This T cell receptor beta chain was identified during a study of cytomegalovirus exposure and HLA in healthy donors. A word on this clone: Antigen: not known.

Germline CDR1 is MGHDK and CDR2 is SYGVNS. V lost 2 bases, J lost 3 bases, and 4 bases lay in between. The CDR3 covers 13 residues. This PCR relied on a set of 60 Vbeta primers and 13 Jbeta primers. Clones were sequenced by immunoSEQ multiplex PCR, and TCRdb holds only the in-frame ones, with some missing. Here the sample table reports just over 40,000 clones. General study results and limits: Most of the TCR beta V segments (in an earlier analysis) were productive either about 90% or about 30% of the time.

The TCR comes from a man aged 25 to 45 in good health and CMV-seronegative. What was sequenced was PBMCs. V gene TRBV25-1 combines with J gene TRBJ2-2; D gene uncertain. This CDR3 reads CASSERYTGELFF. The CDR3 DNA reads TGTGCCAGCAGTGAACGGTACACCGGGGAGCTGTTTTTT.